This section outlines one TCR beta chain sequence together with its context. Sequencing was performed with immunoSEQ multiplex PCR; in TCRdb, only in-frame clones are kept and a portion is missing. The sample has tens of thousands of clones, 80% to 95% seen once. The entry originates in a study of early stage breast cancer tumors. CDR1 is MNHEY and CDR2 is SVGAGI in the germline V gene. This CDR3 is 15 amino acids long. Deletions cut 2 bases from V and 2 bases from J, with 10 bases between. The chain couples TRBV6-5 to TRBJ1-5; D perhaps matches TRBD1 (6 bases). The receptor's source is a person in their 70s with breast cancer. The sequenced sample was blood. The CDR3 sequence: CASSYGGGGNQPQHF. CDR3 bases: TGTGCCAGCAGTTACGGGGGCGGTGGCAATCAGCCCCAGCATTTT.